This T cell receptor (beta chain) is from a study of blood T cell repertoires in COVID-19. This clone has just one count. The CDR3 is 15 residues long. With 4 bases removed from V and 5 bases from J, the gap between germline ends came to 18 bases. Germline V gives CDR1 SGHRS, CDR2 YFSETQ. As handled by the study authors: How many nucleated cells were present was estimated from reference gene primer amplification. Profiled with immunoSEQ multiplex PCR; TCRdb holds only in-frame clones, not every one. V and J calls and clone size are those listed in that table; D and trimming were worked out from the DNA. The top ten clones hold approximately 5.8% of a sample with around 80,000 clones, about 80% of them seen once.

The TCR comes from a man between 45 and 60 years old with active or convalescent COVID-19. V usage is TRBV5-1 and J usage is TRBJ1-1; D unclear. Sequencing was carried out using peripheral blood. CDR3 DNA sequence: TGCGCCAGCAGCCCTGGGTCTTCCCGGGGAACTGAAGCTTTCTTT. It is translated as CASSPGSSRGTEAFF.